These T cell receptor beta chains were read from a single sample in a study of T-cell memory formation after mild COVID-19. TCRdb processed the 5' RACE reads anew with MiXCR; each CDR3 protein has one entry. The sample lists around 410,000 distinct CDR3 sequences; about 22% were seen once. Sequences were obtained from PBMCs or a T cell subset sorted from them (not recorded which). The receptor source for this set is an adult woman who had mild COVID-19 (a few samples of this study predate the infection). Cell type and time point are not known. Both conserved end residues are part of each CDR3. D genes are given only for firm matches. Not all rows give a size; the values are once, few, many and, for expanded clones, a class.

v_call: TRBV12-3/TRBV12-4
d_call: TRBD1
j_call: TRBJ1-1
clone_size: few
cdr3_aa: CASRRGGTGGSTEAFF
cdr3_nt: TGTGCCAGCAGGAGGGGGGGTACAGGGGGCAGTACTGAAGCTTTCTTT

v_call: TRBV20-1
d_call: NA
j_call: TRBJ1-1
clone_size: NA
cdr3_aa: CSARITDPGVAFF
cdr3_nt: TGCAGTGCTAGAATAACGGATCCGGGCGTCGCTTTCTTT

v_call: TRBV20-1
d_call: NA
j_call: TRBJ1-1
clone_size: few
cdr3_aa: CRPGGPNTEAFF
cdr3_nt: TGCAGGCCTGGCGGGCCCAACACTGAAGCTTTCTTT

v_call: TRBV12-3/TRBV12-4
d_call: TRBD2
j_call: TRBJ2-7
clone_size: NA
cdr3_aa: CASSVVPSLAGVVRYEQYF
cdr3_nt: TGTGCCAGCAGCGTGGTACCCTCCCTAGCGGGGGTCGTGAGGTACGAGCAGTACTTC

v_call: TRBV12-3/TRBV12-4
d_call: TRBD2
j_call: TRBJ2-1
clone_size: once
cdr3_aa: CASSFEGLAGYYNEQFF
cdr3_nt: TGTGCCAGCAGTTTTGAAGGACTAGCGGGGTACTACAATGAGCAGTTCTTC

v_call: TRBV7-6
d_call: NA
j_call: TRBJ2-7
clone_size: NA
cdr3_aa: CASSFEGAEQYF
cdr3_nt: TGTGCCAGCAGCTTCGAAGGGGCCGAGCAGTACTTC

v_call: TRBV12-3/TRBV12-4
d_call: TRBD1
j_call: TRBJ2-7
clone_size: NA
cdr3_aa: CASGWTGDGEQYF
cdr3_nt: TGTGCCAGCGGATGGACAGGGGACGGAGAGCAGTACTTC

v_call: TRBV7-6
d_call: NA
j_call: TRBJ1-5
clone_size: few
cdr3_aa: CASSLGPGGSNQPQHF
cdr3_nt: TGTGCCAGCAGCTTAGGACCGGGCGGAAGCAATCAGCCCCAGCATTTT

v_call: TRBV30
d_call: NA
j_call: TRBJ1-5
clone_size: few
cdr3_aa: CAWSVRGSQPQHF
cdr3_nt: TGTGCCTGGAGTGTACGTGGGAGTCAGCCCCAGCATTTT

v_call: TRBV3-1
d_call: TRBD2
j_call: TRBJ2-1
clone_size: few
cdr3_aa: CASSQDRVSSGSTHEQFF
cdr3_nt: TGTGCCAGCAGCCAAGATAGGGTATCTAGCGGGAGTACGCATGAGCAGTTCTTC

v_call: TRBV5-1
d_call: TRBD2
j_call: TRBJ2-1
clone_size: few
cdr3_aa: CASMLAGGDNEQFF
cdr3_nt: TGCGCCAGCATGTTAGCGGGAGGGGACAATGAGCAGTTCTTC

v_call: TRBV5-5
d_call: NA
j_call: TRBJ2-1
clone_size: NA
cdr3_aa: CASSPDFEQFF
cdr3_nt: TGTGCCAGCAGCCCGGACTTCGAGCAGTTCTTC

v_call: TRBV14
d_call: TRBD2
j_call: TRBJ2-5
clone_size: NA
cdr3_aa: CASSLGRLAGGRQETQYF
cdr3_nt: TGTGCCAGCAGCCTTGGCAGACTAGCGGGAGGTCGGCAAGAGACCCAGTACTTC

v_call: TRBV2
d_call: NA
j_call: TRBJ2-7
clone_size: NA
cdr3_aa: CASSEARPGYEQYF
cdr3_nt: TGTGCCAGCAGTGAAGCGCGGCCGGGGTACGAGCAGTACTTC

v_call: TRBV3-1
d_call: NA
j_call: TRBJ1-1
clone_size: NA
cdr3_aa: CASRYTENTEAFF
cdr3_nt: TGTGCCAGCAGGTACACAGAGAACACTGAAGCTTTCTTT

v_call: TRBV20-1
d_call: TRBD2
j_call: TRBJ2-7
clone_size: NA
cdr3_aa: CSASGAGAFSYEQYF
cdr3_nt: TGCAGTGCATCAGGAGCGGGAGCTTTCTCCTACGAGCAGTACTTC

v_call: TRBV9
d_call: TRBD2
j_call: TRBJ2-3
clone_size: few
cdr3_aa: CASSVGEGPLGDTQYF
cdr3_nt: TGTGCCAGCAGCGTAGGGGAGGGGCCGCTCGGTGATACGCAGTATTTT

v_call: TRBV5-5
d_call: NA
j_call: TRBJ2-1
clone_size: few
cdr3_aa: CASSPGEAYNEQFF
cdr3_nt: TGTGCCAGCAGCCCCGGAGAGGCCTACAATGAGCAGTTCTTC

v_call: TRBV10-3
d_call: TRBD1
j_call: TRBJ2-1
clone_size: few
cdr3_aa: CATQFGTGPYNEQFF
cdr3_nt: TGTGCCACCCAGTTTGGGACAGGGCCCTACAATGAGCAGTTCTTC

v_call: TRBV5-1
d_call: TRBD2
j_call: TRBJ2-5
clone_size: NA
cdr3_aa: CASSFGTSLLETQYF
cdr3_nt: TGCGCCAGCAGCTTCGGGACTAGTCTCTTAGAGACCCAGTACTTC

v_call: TRBV4-2
d_call: NA
j_call: TRBJ2-2
clone_size: many
cdr3_aa: CASSQERSGELFF
cdr3_nt: TGTGCCAGCAGCCAAGAGAGGTCCGGGGAGCTGTTTTTT

v_call: TRBV6-5
d_call: NA
j_call: TRBJ2-7
clone_size: few
cdr3_aa: CASSNQPGKRVEQYF
cdr3_nt: TGTGCCAGCAGTAACCAACCAGGGAAGAGGGTCGAGCAGTACTTC

v_call: TRBV9
d_call: TRBD2
j_call: TRBJ2-3
clone_size: NA
cdr3_aa: CASSESSGGNTDTQYF
cdr3_nt: TGTGCCAGCAGCGAATCTAGCGGGGGGAACACAGATACGCAGTATTTT

v_call: TRBV4-1
d_call: TRBD2
j_call: TRBJ2-1
clone_size: NA
cdr3_aa: CASSQPKRDPAYNEQFF
cdr3_nt: TGCGCCAGCAGCCAGCCGAAGCGGGACCCCGCTTACAATGAGCAGTTCTTC

v_call: TRBV5-1
d_call: NA
j_call: TRBJ2-7
clone_size: NA
cdr3_aa: CASSSILGGPYEQYF
cdr3_nt: TGCGCCAGCAGCTCCATACTAGGGGGGCCCTACGAGCAGTACTTC

v_call: TRBV30
d_call: NA
j_call: TRBJ2-7
clone_size: many
cdr3_aa: CAWSVRTHSSYEQYF
cdr3_nt: TGTGCCTGGAGTGTGAGGACTCATAGCTCCTACGAGCAGTACTTC

v_call: TRBV7-8
d_call: TRBD1
j_call: TRBJ1-2
clone_size: NA
cdr3_aa: CASSKYDRGILYGYTF
cdr3_nt: TGTGCCAGCAGCAAGTATGACAGGGGGATTCTCTATGGCTACACCTTC

v_call: TRBV12-3/TRBV12-4
d_call: TRBD1
j_call: TRBJ1-1
clone_size: once
cdr3_aa: CASSSRTGSFEAFF
cdr3_nt: TGTGCCAGCAGTTCCAGGACAGGCTCCTTTGAAGCTTTCTTT

v_call: TRBV7-6
d_call: NA
j_call: TRBJ1-2
clone_size: NA
cdr3_aa: CASSSSGSREDYGYTF
cdr3_nt: TGTGCCAGCAGCTCCTCGGGATCTAGGGAGGACTATGGCTACACCTTC

v_call: TRBV7-9
d_call: NA
j_call: TRBJ2-2
clone_size: NA
cdr3_aa: CASVPPWVNTGELFF
cdr3_nt: TGTGCCAGTGTCCCCCCCTGGGTGAACACCGGGGAGCTGTTTTTT

v_call: TRBV7-6
d_call: NA
j_call: TRBJ2-1
clone_size: many
cdr3_aa: CASSFLNHEQFF
cdr3_nt: TGTGCCAGCAGCTTTTTGAATCATGAGCAGTTCTTC

v_call: TRBV7-6
d_call: NA
j_call: TRBJ2-7
clone_size: few
cdr3_aa: CASSFGPAGYEQYF
cdr3_nt: TGTGCCAGCAGCTTCGGTCCCGCTGGGTACGAGCAGTACTTC

v_call: TRBV29-1
d_call: NA
j_call: TRBJ1-1
clone_size: NA
cdr3_aa: CSAGVEAFF
cdr3_nt: TGCAGCGCTGGGGTTGAAGCTTTCTTT

v_call: TRBV5-1
d_call: NA
j_call: TRBJ2-2
clone_size: few
cdr3_aa: CASSLVQGVAGELFF
cdr3_nt: TGCGCCAGCAGCTTGGTGCAGGGAGTAGCCGGGGAGCTGTTTTTT

v_call: TRBV12-3/TRBV12-4
d_call: NA
j_call: TRBJ2-7
clone_size: many
cdr3_aa: CASSSGQVYEQYF
cdr3_nt: TGTGCCAGCAGTTCGGGGCAAGTCTACGAGCAGTACTTC

v_call: TRBV27
d_call: TRBD2
j_call: TRBJ2-1
clone_size: NA
cdr3_aa: CASSSGTSGDEQFF
cdr3_nt: TGTGCCAGCAGCTCCGGGACTAGCGGCGATGAGCAGTTCTTC

v_call: TRBV7-8
d_call: TRBD1
j_call: TRBJ1-1
clone_size: NA
cdr3_aa: CASSLAPGTGETEAFF
cdr3_nt: TGTGCCAGCAGCTTAGCACCCGGGACAGGGGAAACTGAAGCTTTCTTT

v_call: TRBV19
d_call: TRBD1
j_call: TRBJ2-7
clone_size: few
cdr3_aa: CASSNPGTDTYEQYF
cdr3_nt: TGTGCCAGTAGTAACCCCGGGACAGATACCTACGAGCAGTACTTC

v_call: TRBV29-1
d_call: TRBD1
j_call: TRBJ2-1
clone_size: few
cdr3_aa: CSAMLGQGGEQFF
cdr3_nt: TGCAGCGCAATGCTAGGACAGGGGGGTGAGCAGTTCTTC

v_call: TRBV7-9
d_call: NA
j_call: TRBJ1-2
clone_size: few
cdr3_aa: CASSLESFYGYTF
cdr3_nt: TGTGCCAGCAGCTTAGAATCTTTCTATGGCTACACCTTC

v_call: TRBV20-1
d_call: TRBD2
j_call: TRBJ2-2
clone_size: many
cdr3_aa: CSAGTSGRRNTGELFF
cdr3_nt: TGCAGTGCTGGGACTAGCGGGCGCCGGAACACCGGGGAGCTGTTTTTT